This record looks at one T cell receptor (beta chain) sequence and its context. This clone is medium-sized (0.01 to 0.1%). The antigen it binds to is not known. No much larger clone is present one base from it, and per-base qualities are unavailable. Sequencing of TCRB CDR3 was done on genomic DNA with the immunoSEQ assay. In the original analysis: When patient CD8+ clones exceeding 1% were checked against published virus-specific TCRB sequences, only a few matched. The analyses included only productive TCRB rearrangements. A clone was defined by a unique TCRB CDR3 sequence, and clonality was computed as a productive clonality index based on Shannon entropy. The template counts of each clone relative to the total templates per sample were used to calculate repertoire overlap between two samples. Flow cytometry-measured V-gene usage correlated with V-gene usage from TCRB sequencing, with a Spearman r of roughly 0.56. The source is immuneACCESS, and TCRdb retained only in-frame sequences with V and J called. Part of the clones is not carried over; for the studies checked, unresolved V genes explain less than half of this, and the remainder is unexplained. D and trimming come from the DNA, and the V and J calls and clone size come from that table. For this sample the table gives 15,000 or so clones, of which roughly 80% were detected only once. The ten largest clones add up to about an eighth of the sample.

The data derive from a study of somatic mutations in cytotoxic T cells in rheumatoid arthritis (dated by TCRdb to about 2017). With respect to the entire study: Before any treatment started and right after they were diagnosed, patients gave peripheral blood samples (around 29 ml EDTA). TCRB deep sequencing was performed for roughly 69 rheumatoid arthritis patients and 20 healthy controls. In newly diagnosed rheumatoid arthritis without treatment, the study examined if expanded CD8+ T-cell clones harbor somatic mutations, relying on TCRB deep sequencing to characterize clonality. Sorted V beta1+ cells also underwent TCRB sequencing, and some V beta antibody-stained T-cell populations were flow-sorted at nearly 100% purity on a FACSAria II or Sony SH800. Median age was essentially the same in the patient group and the control group. Findings and caveats that apply to the study as a whole: CD8+ T-cell clonality in rheumatoid arthritis patients was not significantly different from that in age-matched healthy controls. The expanded CD8+ clones had unknown antigen targets, and not appearing in virus-specific databases did not rule out that they were virus-specific. Healthy controls showed no age-related increase in CD8+ clonality, whereas patients did (Spearman r of about 0.53). The largest CD8+ clone made up more than 20% of CD8+ cells in about an eighth of the 65 patients, and blood and synovial fluid shared several identical CD8+ TCRB sequences. No adjustment for multiple comparisons was made for the slight TRBV07 underrepresentation in patients.

On an AutoMACS, CD4+ and CD8+ cells were isolated via positive magnetic bead selection, and their purity was verified by flow cytometry. Initial screening for clonal expansions relied on flow cytometry with a TCR V beta antibody panel, after which sorted CD8+ fractions underwent TCRB deep sequencing for characterization. Peripheral blood mononuclear cells were isolated by Ficoll-Paque PLUS density gradient separation. Using Nucleospin Tissue or Tissue XS kits, DNA was extracted from CD4-enriched, CD8-enriched or PBMC samples, with quantification by a Qubit 2.0 fluorometer. The germline V gene supplies CDR1 SGHDN and CDR2 FVKESK. From the cysteine up to the phenylalanine, the CDR3 has a length of 14 residues. Only the CDR3 DNA is retained, 42 bases long and in frame from the first base. V is shortened by 0 bases, J by 3 bases, and the region joining them spans 9 bases.

The source is an adult with rheumatoid arthritis. The sample comprised CD8+ T cells sorted from blood. Recombination joined TRBV14 with TRBJ2-7; no D gene call is confident. The nucleotide sequence reads as follows: TGTGCCAGCAGCCAAGATCCTGCAGACTACGAGCAGTACTTC. Translation gives CASSQDPADYEQYF.